Below, 27 T cell receptor beta chains from the same sample are listed, as sequenced in a study of blood T cell repertoires in COVID-19. The assay was immunoSEQ multiplex PCR, and TCRdb's table has in-frame clones only and misses some. This table has over 200,000 clones, 83% appearing once. Sequencing was done on a sample of peripheral blood. The receptors derive from a man between 35 and 55 years old with active or convalescent COVID-19.

This chain uses TRBV7-9 with TRBJ1-2; TRBD1 matches 9 bases. The CDR3 totals 13 residues. V shed 5 bases, J shed 8 bases, and the junction held 6 bases outside the gene matches. Per the germline V gene, CDR1 is SEHNR and CDR2 is FQNEAQ (reference sequence). The CDR3 is CASSDRDREGYTF. Here the CDR3 DNA reads TGTGCCAGCAGCGACCGGGACAGGGAGGGCTACACCTTC. The full variable domain, with the rest looked up from reference TRBV7-9 and TRBJ1-2, is DTGVSQNPRHKITKRGQNVTFRCDPISEHNRLYWYRQTLGQGPEFLTYFQNEAQLEKSRLLSDRFSAERPKGSFSTLEIQRTEQGDSAMYLCASSDRDREGYTFGSGTRLTVV.

The rearrangement links TRBV29-1 to TRBJ1-2, with D perhaps matching TRBD1 (5 bases). V was pared by 6 bases and J by 7 bases, with 15 bases between. Looked up from germline, CDR1 is SQVTM and CDR2 is ANQGSEA. This CDR3 contains 12 residues. This CDR3 is CSVDIQGFGYTF. The DNA for the CDR3 is TGCAGCGTCGACATCCAGGGTTTTGGCTACACCTTC. The variable domain in full, completed from reference TRBV29-1 and TRBJ1-2, reads SAVISQKPSRDICQRGTSLTIQCQVDSQVTMMFWYRQQPGQSLTLIATANQGSEATYESGFVIDKFPISRPNLTFSTLTVSNMSPEDSSIYLCSVDIQGFGYTFGSGTRLTVV.

This clone was detected only once. The chain carries TRBV7-2 and TRBJ2-7, with 7 bases that match TRBD1. V lost 4 bases to trimming and J lost 2 bases; unmatched junction nucleotides: 5. From germline, CDR1 is SGHTA and CDR2 FQGNSA. This CDR3 comprises 14 residues. The CDR3 DNA sequence: TGTGCCAGCAGCTCATCAGGGGGTCCCTACGAGCAGTACTTC. Translation gives CASSSSGGPYEQYF.

V is TRBV5-1 and J is TRBJ1-1; 7 bases align to TRBD1. V lost 0 bases to trimming and J lost 2 bases; unmatched junction nucleotides: 4. Germline V CDR1 and CDR2: SGHRS, YFSETQ. This CDR3 is 15 amino acids long. CDR3 in DNA: TGCGCCAGCAGCTTGGTAGGGGGCGCAAACACTGAAGCTTTCTTT. The encoded protein is CASSLVGGANTEAFF.

This chain joins TRBV5-1 and TRBJ2-7, with 12 nucleotides matching TRBD1. The J segment lost 2 bases and the V segment lost 6 bases, leaving 3 bases of the junction unmatched. The CDR3 totals 14 residues. Germline assignment: CDR1 SGHRS and CDR2 YFSETQ. The CDR3 DNA follows: TGCGCCAGCACCGGGACAGGGGGCCCCTACGAGCAGTACTTC. It yields the protein CASTGTGGPYEQYF.

The chain combines TRBV12-3 or TRBV12-4 with TRBJ1-3; D is ambiguous. V lost 10 bases to trimming and J lost 0 bases, with 10 bases between them. The CDR3 extends over 13 amino acids. This CDR3 is CATGLSSGNTIYF. Written as DNA, the CDR3 is TGTGCCACCGGACTCAGCTCTGGAAACACCATATATTTT.

A remark on this clone: Within the sample, other DNA sequences also encode this same CDR3. The chain links TRBV11-3 to TRBJ1-1; tentative D call: TRBD1 (5 bases). Germline V gives CDR1 SGHNT, CDR2 YENEEA. V lost 4 bases and J lost 5, with 14 bases in between. This CDR3 has 14 amino acids. CDR3 loop: CASSSQGVNTEAFF. The CDR3 bases are TGTGCCAGCAGCTCCCAGGGTGTAAATACTGAAGCTTTCTTT.

The rearrangement uses TRBV25-1 and TRBJ2-5; the match to TRBD1 covers 8 bases. There are 15 residues in the CDR3. Per the germline V gene, CDR1 is MGHDK and CDR2 is SYGVNS. V lost 4 bases to trimming and J lost 3 bases; unmatched junction nucleotides: 7. CDR3 coding DNA: TGTGCCAGCAGTGGCAGGGGGCAATTAGAAGAGACCCAGTACTTC. This translates into CASSGRGQLEETQYF.

The J gene is TRBJ1-6, the V gene TRBV6-5; a weak D match, TRBD1 (5 bases). Germline loops: CDR1 MNHEY, CDR2 SVGAGI. V was shortened by 6 bases and J by 9 bases, with 12 bases between the two germline ends. The CDR3 consists of 13 residues. CDR3 DNA: TGTGCCAGCAGGGTCAAAGGGGCTTCACCCCTCCACTTT. It codes for CASRVKGASPLHF.

The rearrangement links TRBV12-3 or TRBV12-4 to TRBJ1-2; TRBD1 is a possible D gene (5 bases). The CDR3 has 11 residues. V lost 6 bases to trimming and J lost 5 bases, with 7 bases between them. The CDR3 bases are TGTGCCAGCAGGGGGGGTTATGGCTACACCTTC. It is translated as CASRGGYGYTF.

The gene calls are TRBV18 and TRBJ1-1; 7 positions agree with TRBD1. Germline-derived CDR1 and CDR2 are KGHSH and LQKENI. V shed 4 bases and J 4 bases; nucleotides not matched to a gene: 6. The CDR3 covers 14 residues. CDR3 sequence: CASSQAGGGTEAFF. CDR3 coding DNA: TGTGCCAGCTCACAGGCAGGGGGTGGCACTGAAGCTTTCTTT.

This clone was found once. The genes are TRBV9 and TRBJ1-6, with TRBD1 matching over 7 bases. CDR1 and CDR2 from the germline V gene are SGDLS and YYNGEE. V lost 3 bases to trimming and J lost 10 bases; unmatched junction nucleotides: 13. The CDR3 contains 16 residues. CDR3 in DNA: TGTGCCAGCAGCGCACTCAGGGGGGACCCCGCCTCACCCCTCCACTTT. Residues: CASSALRGDPASPLHF.

The CDR3 DNA follows: TGTGCCAGCAGTTTTATCAGGGGAGAGACCCAGTACTTC. Amino acids: CASSFIRGETQYF. The gene calls are TRBV12-3 or TRBV12-4 and TRBJ2-5, with a weak D call TRBD1 (6 bases). V lost 3 bases and J 4 bases, leaving 9 bases between the germline ends. The length of the CDR3 is 13 residues.

CDR3 DNA sequence: TGTGCCAGTAGTGGGGGGGCGGGACACCCCTTAGATACGCAGTATTTT. This gives the protein CASSGGAGHPLDTQYF. The chain uses TRBV19 and TRBJ2-3, with D perhaps matching TRBD2 (7 bases). The germline V gene has CDR1 LNHDA and CDR2 SQIVND (reference sequence). V was cut by 5 bases and J by 5 bases, with 20 bases left in between. The CDR3 runs 16 residues.

Here the CDR3 reads CASSLDRAGEKLFF. CDR3 coding DNA: TGTGCCAGCAGTTTGGACAGGGCTGGAGAAAAACTGTTTTTT. This sequence joins TRBV27 and TRBJ1-4, with 8 bases lining up with TRBD1. The germline V gene encodes CDR1 MNHEY and CDR2 SMNVEV (reference sequence). The ends lost 3 bases at V and 8 bases at J; junction bases unmatched: 5. The CDR3 totals 14 residues.

The V and J genes are TRBV19 and TRBJ1-2; 10 nucleotides line up with TRBD1. The CDR3 is made up of 14 amino acids. The trim removed 5 bases at V and 8 bases at J, leaving 8 bases unmatched. CDR1 is LNHDA, CDR2 SQIVND, per germline (reference sequence). CDR3 residues: CASSQRDRGYGYTF. For the CDR3, the DNA is TGTGCCAGTAGTCAAAGGGACAGGGGATACGGCTACACCTTC.

This clone was observed many times. The chain uses TRBV14 and TRBJ1-6, with TRBD1 matching 9 bases. CDR1 and CDR2 (germline): SGHDN, FVKESK. The CDR3 contains 16 residues. Germline trimming cut 4 bases from V and 7 bases from J; bases unmatched to any gene: 8. The CDR3 sequence: CASSRYSGTGNSPLHF. Written as DNA, the CDR3 is TGTGCCAGCAGCCGTTACTCCGGGACAGGGAATTCACCCCTCCACTTT.

This sequence joins TRBV10-3 and TRBJ2-3; TRBD2 agrees at 14 bases. CDR1 and CDR2 from the germline V gene are ENHRY and SYGVKD. The CDR3 consists of 15 residues. V dropped 3 bases and J dropped 5; count of bases not matched to a gene: 1. The DNA for the CDR3 is TGTGCCATCAGTGACGGACTAGCGGGGGGAGATACGCAGTATTTT. Amino acid sequence: CAISDGLAGGDTQYF.

The V gene is TRBV2, the J gene TRBJ1-1; TRBD1 aligns across 8 bases. This CDR3 has 14 residues. J gave up 11 bases and V 0 bases, and 8 bases lay outside the gene matches. CDR1 and CDR2 (germline): SNHLY, FYNNEI. The chain's CDR3 is CASSEAFQGAGAFF. The CDR3 DNA sequence: TGTGCCAGCAGTGAAGCGTTTCAGGGGGCGGGCGCTTTCTTT.

The J gene is TRBJ1-4, the V gene TRBV15; tentative D call: TRBD1 (6 bases). This CDR3 region has 16 residues. With 2 bases removed from V and 0 bases from J, the gap between germline ends came to 10 bases. The germline gives CDR1 LNHNV, CDR2 YYDKDF (reference sequence). The CDR3 coding sequence is TGTGCCACCAGCAGAAGGGACATCGCAACTAATGAAAAACTGTTTTTT. Amino acid sequence: CATSRRDIATNEKLFF.

This sequence joins TRBV18 and TRBJ1-2, with no clear D. The CDR3 runs 16 residues. V lost 0 bases and J lost 9, with 20 bases in between. Germline V gene data show CDR1 as KGHSH and CDR2 as LQKENI. The CDR3 DNA is TGTGCCAGCTCACCACCTGAATACCCGGCGGGTAATAGCTACACCTTC. Translation: CASSPPEYPAGNSYTF.

V is TRBV12-5 and J is TRBJ1-4, with TRBD1 matching 9 bases. Germline assignment: CDR1 LGHNT and CDR2 FRNRAP. V lost 5 bases and J lost 5; bases outside the gene matches: 6. CDR3 length: 15 residues. CDR3 sequence reads: CASGPRGQGNEKLFF. The CDR3 DNA reads TGTGCTAGTGGTCCGAGGGGACAGGGAAATGAAAAACTGTTTTTT. The variable domain in full, completed from reference TRBV12-5 and TRBJ1-4, reads DARVTQTPRHKVTEMGQEVTMRCQPILGHNTVFWYRQTMMQGLELLAYFRNRAPLDDSGMPKDRFSAEMPDATLATLKIQPSEPRDSAVYFCASGPRGQGNEKLFFGSGTQLSVL.

The chain recombines TRBV5-1 with TRBJ2-1, with 11 bases aligning to TRBD2. J gave up 7 bases and V 0 bases, and 6 bases lay outside the gene matches. Germline values: CDR1 SGHRS, CDR2 YFSETQ. The CDR3 length is 16 residues. CDR3 loop: CASSLGLAGPSNEQFF. In nucleotides, the CDR3 is TGCGCCAGCAGCTTGGGACTAGCGGGGCCGTCGAATGAGCAGTTCTTC.

CDR3 sequence: CASSLAPGHPSTDTQYF. In nucleotides, the CDR3 is TGTGCCAGCAGCTTGGCCCCGGGACACCCAAGCACAGATACGCAGTATTTT. V gene TRBV5-6 combines with J gene TRBJ2-3, with D perhaps matching TRBD1 (6 bases). The CDR3 runs 17 residues. Germline V CDR1 and CDR2: SGHDT, YYEEEE. Trimming took off 0 bases at V and 0 bases at J, with 14 bases between the two ends.

The gene calls are TRBV18 and TRBJ2-1; D ambiguous. The CDR3 extends over 13 amino acids. Trimming took off 0 bases at V and 6 bases at J, with 6 bases between the two ends. The germline V gene encodes CDR1 KGHSH and CDR2 LQKENI. This chain's CDR3 is CASSPPYSNEQFF. The CDR3 region has the DNA TGTGCCAGCTCACCACCCTACAGCAATGAGCAGTTCTTC.

V is TRBV24-1 and J is TRBJ1-4, with 8 nucleotides matching TRBD1. The germline gives CDR1 KGHDR, CDR2 SFDVKD. V lost 2 bases and J lost 11; bases outside the gene matches: 0. The CDR3 extends over 12 amino acids. CDR3 DNA: TGTGCCACCAGTGATTACAGGGGGAAACTGTTTTTT. Encoded protein: CATSDYRGKLFF.

The chain uses TRBV30 and TRBJ2-3, with TRBD1 as a possible D gene (6 bases). The V gene's germline CDR1 is GTSNPN and CDR2 SVGIG (reference sequence). CDR3 length: 16 residues. V was shortened by 0 bases and J by 5 bases, with 18 bases between the two germline ends. Here the CDR3 DNA reads TGTGCCTGGAGTGTGAGCCTACAGGGAACGGGAGATACGCAGTATTTT. Translated: CAWSVSLQGTGDTQYF.